The 27 T cell receptor beta chains below come from one sample, sequenced in a study of CD8+ T cells in alopecia areata. Extracted from the samples, RNA was reverse transcribed into cDNA to serve as the sequencing template. Assay: immunoSEQ multiplex PCR; the TCRdb copy retains only in-frame clones and omits some. The data hold 150,000 to 250,000 clones, with 58% observed a single time. Treatment of the sample: oral pan-JAK inhibitor, 5-10 mg twice daily. This material consisted of CD4+ T cells sorted from blood, taken at week 24, from a patient treated with tofacitinib. The origin of the receptors is a human donor with alopecia areata.

This chain links TRBV9 with TRBJ1-1, with D hard to call. In germline, CDR1 is SGDLS, CDR2 YYNGEE. The length of the CDR3 is 13 residues. The ends were cut back, 5 bases at V and 4 bases at J, with 12 bases in the middle. The CDR3 is CASSRERTTEAFF. CDR3 sequence (DNA): TGTGCCAGCAGTAGGGAAAGGACCACTGAAGCTTTCTTT.

A few counts support this clone. The sample carries other DNA sequences with the same CDR3. The chain links TRBV2 to TRBJ2-5; D unresolved. Per germline, CDR1 SNHLY and CDR2 FYNNEI. Trimming stripped 5 bases from V and 2 bases from J, with 0 bases between. There are 10 residues in the CDR3. CDR3 protein: CASSQETQYF. The CDR3 region has the DNA TGTGCCAGCAGTCAAGAGACCCAGTACTTC.

The chain combines TRBV29-1 with TRBJ1-5; weak D call: TRBD1 (5 bases). CDR1 is SQVTM and CDR2 is ANQGSEA in the germline V gene. The CDR3 contains 13 residues. The germline V and J ends were trimmed by 1 base and 8 bases, with 12 bases remaining between them. CDR3 DNA sequence: TGCAGCGTTGAAGGTAATAGAGGGGAGCCCCAGCATTTT. It specifies CSVEGNRGEPQHF.

The chain employs TRBV6-6 and TRBJ1-6; D is perhaps TRBD1 (6 bases). V lost 7 bases and J 0 bases, leaving 10 bases between the germline ends. Germline lookup yields CDR1 MNHNY and CDR2 SVGAGI (reference sequence). The CDR3 runs 15 residues. This CDR3 reads CASTRGSSYNSPLHF. The CDR3, as DNA: TGTGCCAGCACCAGGGGAAGCTCCTATAATTCACCCCTCCACTTT.

This clone appeared a single time. The chain uses TRBV29-1 and TRBJ2-5, with TRBD1 matching over 7 bases. The CDR3 contains 12 residues. V lost 5 bases and J lost 3; bases outside the gene matches: 3. Looked up from germline, CDR1 is SQVTM and CDR2 is ANQGSEA. CDR3 sequence: CSVIGTEETQYF. CDR3 in DNA: TGCAGCGTTATTGGGACAGAAGAGACCCAGTACTTC.

This clone was observed a handful of times. The rearrangement links TRBV7-3 to TRBJ1-1, with D hard to call. Germline lookup yields CDR1 SGHTA and CDR2 FQGTGA. The CDR3 runs 12 residues. V lost 1 base and J lost 7, with 7 bases in between. CDR3 sequence: CASSLNEGEAFF. In DNA, the CDR3 is TGTGCCAGCAGCTTAAATGAGGGTGAAGCTTTCTTT.

This clone occurred a few times. The chain carries TRBV30 and TRBJ1-6, with D possibly matching TRBD1 (5 bases). There are 13 residues in the CDR3. Per the germline V gene, CDR1 is GTSNPN and CDR2 is SVGIG (reference sequence). Trimming pared 1 base from V and 14 bases from J, leaving 15 bases between. In DNA, the CDR3 is TGTGCCTGGAGTGACCGACAGCGATTCACCCTCCACTTT. This translates into CAWSDRQRFTLHF. The full variable domain, with the rest looked up from reference TRBV30 and TRBJ1-6, is SQTIHQWPATLVQPVGSPLSLECTVEGTSNPNLYWYRQAAGRGLQLLFYSVGIGQISSEVPQNLSASRPQDRQFILSSKKLLLSDSGFYLCAWSDRQRFTLHFGNGTRLTVT.

Here the CDR3 reads CASRGTGLAKNIQYF. Written as DNA, the CDR3 is TGTGCCAGCAGGGGGACAGGGTTAGCCAAAAACATTCAGTACTTC. The chain joins TRBV27 to TRBJ2-4, with TRBD1 matching 9 bases. Germline V gene data show CDR1 as MNHEY and CDR2 as SMNVEV (reference sequence). After removal of 6 bases from V and 0 bases from J, the junction contained 3 bases not matched to a gene. The CDR3 consists of 15 residues.

This sequence joins TRBV6-1 and TRBJ1-5; D is undetermined. This CDR3 has 12 amino acids. V lost 7 bases to trimming and J lost 7 bases, with 11 bases between them. Per the germline V gene, CDR1 is MNHNS and CDR2 is SASEGT. The CDR3 sequence: CASTLGRQPQHF. Written as DNA, the CDR3 is TGTGCCAGCACTTTGGGAAGGCAGCCCCAGCATTTT.

Turning to this clone: The sample has other DNA sequences that encode this CDR3 too. This sequence joins TRBV30 and TRBJ1-5; D not certain. The CDR3 runs 13 residues. V shed 3 bases and J shed 0 bases, with 6 bases lying between them. CDR1 and CDR2 from the germline V gene are GTSNPN and SVGIG (reference sequence). The CDR3 reads CAWSEDSNQPQHF. In DNA, the CDR3 is TGTGCCTGGAGCGAAGATAGCAATCAGCCCCAGCATTTT. The full variable domain, with the rest looked up from reference TRBV30 and TRBJ1-5, is SQTIHQWPATLVQPVGSPLSLECTVEGTSNPNLYWYRQAAGRGLQLLFYSVGIGQISSEVPQNLSASRPQDRQFILSSKKLLLSDSGFYLCAWSEDSNQPQHFGDGTRLSIL.

This chain connects TRBV7-2 to TRBJ2-7; tentative D call: TRBD2 (6 bases). V dropped 3 bases and J dropped 0 bases, with 9 bases sitting between them. Germline-derived CDR1 and CDR2 are SGHTA and FQGNSA. The CDR3 runs to 14 residues. CDR3 coding DNA: TGTGCCAGCAGCTTGGGGGGAACCTCCTACGAGCAGTACTTC. This encodes CASSLGGTSYEQYF.

This clone has more than one count but fewer than ten. CDR3 amino acids: CASSNSYTDTQYF. The CDR3 DNA reads as TGTGCCAGCAGTAACTCCTACACAGATACGCAGTATTTT. The V gene is TRBV27, the J gene TRBJ2-3; D remains ambiguous. Between the trimmed V and J ends, which lost 5 bases and 2 bases, there was a span of 8 bases. Germline lookup yields CDR1 MNHEY and CDR2 SMNVEV (reference sequence). This CDR3 has 13 residues.

A single count supports this clone. This rearrangement joins TRBV18 to TRBJ1-1; 8 bases are a match to TRBD1. The length of the CDR3 is 16 residues. Germline values: CDR1 KGHSH, CDR2 LQKENI. V trimming: 3 bases; J trimming: 4 bases; junction bases outside the gene matches: 10. The CDR3 DNA follows: TGTGCCAGCTCACCGTTGACAGGGGAAGGGAGCACTGAAGCTTTCTTT. It is translated as CASSPLTGEGSTEAFF.

The genes are TRBV29-1 and TRBJ2-7, with D possibly matching TRBD1 (5 bases). V shed 4 bases and J shed 3 bases, with 13 bases lying between them. Germline lookup yields CDR1 SQVTM and CDR2 ANQGSEA. The CDR3 has 13 amino acids. The CDR3 here is CSVGRTDNYEQYF. CDR3 sequence (DNA): TGCAGCGTTGGCCGGACGGACAACTACGAGCAGTACTTC.

This chain joins TRBV6-5 and TRBJ1-2, with 7 bases that match TRBD1. V trimming: 6 bases; J trimming: 8 bases; junction bases outside the gene matches: 6. This CDR3 is built from 12 residues. Germline assignment: CDR1 MNHEY and CDR2 SVGAGI. CDR3 DNA sequence: TGTGCCAGCAGGGACAGGACAGCCGGCTACACCTTC. As protein: CASRDRTAGYTF.

This clone was observed a single time. V is TRBV19 and J is TRBJ2-6; D is undetermined. The CDR3 has 17 residues. Trimming left V 8 bases short and J 0 bases short, with 17 bases between. Germline CDR1 and CDR2: LNHDA and SQIVND (reference sequence). In nucleotides, the CDR3 is TGTGCCAGTGTACTCGACGGCCAAGACTCTGGGGCCAACGTCCTGACTTTC. It is translated as CASVLDGQDSGANVLTF.

The V and J genes are TRBV6-4 and TRBJ1-5; D is unresolved. V shed 4 bases and J shed 2 bases, with 9 bases lying between them. CDR3 length: 14 residues. CDR1 MRHNA and CDR2 SNTAGT come from the germline V gene. The CDR3 nucleotides are TGTGCCAGCAGTGTGTCCTGGGGCAATCAGCCCCAGCATTTT. Translating it yields CASSVSWGNQPQHF.

The chain employs TRBV9 and TRBJ1-2; the match to TRBD1 covers 7 bases. Germline V gene lookup returns CDR1 SGDLS and CDR2 YYNGEE. V was pared by 5 bases and J by 6 bases, with 7 bases of the junction left unmatched. CDR3 size: 13 residues. CDR3 in amino acids: CASRDDRVHGYTF. CDR3 nucleotides: TGTGCCAGCAGAGACGACAGGGTTCATGGCTACACCTTC.

The chain links TRBV5-1 to TRBJ1-1, with D maybe TRBD1 (5 bases). Germline-derived CDR1 and CDR2 are SGHRS and YFSETQ. The CDR3 runs to 14 residues. V gave up 4 bases and J gave up 1 base, with 11 bases separating them. CDR3 nucleotides: TGCGCCAGCAGCCCGGGACTAAAGAACACTGAAGCTTTCTTT. It is translated as CASSPGLKNTEAFF.

This clone turned up a few times. V and J are TRBV29-1 and TRBJ2-6; tentative D call: TRBD1 (6 bases). Germline V CDR1 and CDR2: SQVTM, ANQGSEA. Between the trimmed V and J ends, which lost 6 bases and 2 bases, there was a span of 11 bases. The CDR3 sequence is 14 residues long. The CDR3, as DNA: TGCAGCGTCCCACAGGGCGCTGGGGCCAACGTCCTGACTTTC. It specifies CSVPQGAGANVLTF.

V is TRBV6-5 and J is TRBJ2-3; tentatively, D is TRBD1 (6 bases). V shed 6 bases and J shed 9 bases, with 13 bases lying between them. The CDR3 has 12 residues. CDR1 MNHEY and CDR2 SVGAGI come from the germline V gene. This CDR3 reads CASSRPQGTQYF. The CDR3 DNA reads as TGTGCCAGCAGCCGACCCCAGGGGACGCAGTATTTT.

This clone was picked up a small number of times. This sequence joins TRBV29-1 and TRBJ2-7; D is uncertain. The CDR3 loop spans 10 amino acids. V lost 7 bases to trimming and J lost 5 bases, with 9 bases between them. Per the germline V gene, CDR1 is SQVTM and CDR2 is ANQGSEA. The CDR3 spells CSGIPDEQYF. The CDR3, as DNA: TGCAGCGGTATACCGGACGAGCAGTACTTC.

This CDR3 reads CARSIRTLCSYNEQFF. Written as DNA, the CDR3 is TGTGCCAGAAGCATCAGGACTTTATGCTCCTACAATGAGCAGTTCTTC. This chain uses TRBV5-3 with TRBJ2-1; tentatively, D is TRBD2 (5 bases). TRBV5-3 is noted as an ORF with a role that remains uncertain. This CDR3 spans 16 amino acids. V lost 4 bases to trimming and J lost 0 bases, with 14 bases between them.

This clone was counted between two and nine times. J is TRBJ1-1 and V is TRBV11-2; unclear D gene. Per the germline V gene, CDR1 is SGHAT and CDR2 is FQNNGV. CDR3 length equals 13 residues. The germline V and J ends were trimmed by 4 bases and 0 bases, with 6 bases remaining between them. The CDR3 loop is CASSWGVNTEAFF. The CDR3 bases are TGTGCCAGCAGCTGGGGAGTGAACACTGAAGCTTTCTTT. The complete variable domain, with remaining parts taken from reference TRBV11-2 and TRBJ1-1, reads EAGVAQSPRYKIIEKRQSVAFWCNPISGHATLYWYQQILGQGPKLLIQFQNNGVVDDSQLPKDRFSAERLKGVDSTLKIQPAKLEDSAVYLCASSWGVNTEAFFGQGTRLTVV.

This clone was observed a handful of times. V is TRBV10-3 and J is TRBJ2-7; TRBD2 might be the D (6 bases). The germline V gene has CDR1 ENHRY and CDR2 SYGVKD. Trimming shortened V by 3 bases and J by 3 bases, and 12 bases separated the two germline ends. The CDR3 runs 14 residues. CDR3 loop: CAISDLSGIYEQYF. Written as DNA, the CDR3 is TGTGCCATCAGTGACCTTAGCGGAATCTACGAGCAGTACTTC.

The chain employs TRBV29-1 and TRBJ1-1; D remains ambiguous. V lost 3 bases and J 1 base, leaving 9 bases between the germline ends. Germline values: CDR1 SQVTM, CDR2 ANQGSEA. The CDR3 is 13 amino acids. This CDR3 is CSVDLAPNTEAFF. DNA for the CDR3: TGCAGCGTTGATCTGGCTCCGAACACTGAAGCTTTCTTT.

The chain uses TRBV25-1 and TRBJ2-7, with D maybe TRBD1 (6 bases). Trimming stripped 5 bases from V and 5 bases from J, with 25 bases between. Per germline, CDR1 MGHDK and CDR2 SYGVNS. The CDR3 has 17 residues. CDR3 region: CASSTRGSGLWGNEQYF. In DNA form, the CDR3 reads TGTGCCAGCAGTACGAGGGGGTCGGGCCTATGGGGGAACGAGCAGTACTTC.